This T cell receptor beta chain was documented in a study of PD-L1 blockade in urothelial cancer. As to time point: pretreatment peripheral blood. This clone was recorded only once. Generated by immunoSEQ multiplex PCR, the TCRdb table keeps only in-frame clones and is missing some. The sample lists 50,000 to 55,000 clones, around 79% occurring once. Germline V gene data show CDR1 as KGHSH and CDR2 as LQKENI. The CDR3 runs to 17 residues. The V end lost 3 bases, the J end lost 7 bases, and 25 bases lay between the germline ends. This clonotype was obtained from a man between 65 and 85 years old with urothelial cancer. The rearrangement joins TRBV18 to TRBJ2-7, with D hard to call. The sequencing used PBMCs, collected around atezolizumab (anti-PD-L1) treatment. CDR3 loop: CASSPFAMAAPPGEQYF. The CDR3, as DNA: TGTGCCAGCTCACCGTTCGCGATGGCGGCCCCACCTGGGGAGCAGTACTTC.